This T cell receptor (beta chain) derives from a study of T cell repertoires in cytomegalovirus infection. General observations from the study: Frequencies of public TCR beta families were cumulated, and this identified carriers of CMV plus the relevant HLA.

TCRdb re-analysed the reads in MiXCR, keeping a single row per CDR3 protein. The data contain hundreds of thousands of distinct CDR3 sequences, roughly 34% of them singletons. The ends lost 6 bases at V and 2 bases at J; junction bases unmatched: 7. The CDR3 is 15 amino acids. Germline V gene lookup returns CDR1 MNHEY and CDR2 SMNVEV (reference sequence). This clonotype was seen more than once but under ten times. The antigen is unknown. The sequence derives from a human donor in good health (CMV status not recorded). Some clones in this sample may be carry-over from other donors' samples. The input for sequencing was cultured PBMCs, taken from culture after CMV antigen stimulation. This chain uses TRBV27 with TRBJ2-1; 7 nucleotides agree with TRBD2. DNA for the CDR3: TGTGCCAGCAGCCCCCGGGAGGACCCCTACAATGAGCAGTTCTTC. This encodes CASSPREDPYNEQFF.